One and the same sample provided the 15 T cell receptor beta chains below, sequenced in a study of blood T cell repertoires in COVID-19. TCRdb's table, derived via immunoSEQ multiplex PCR, lists solely in-frame clones and lacks some. The data hold 35,000 to 45,000 clones, with approximately 90% observed a single time. Sequenced input: peripheral blood. The receptors derive from a man between 65 and 79 years old with acute or convalescent COVID-19.

The genes are TRBV7-2 and TRBJ2-1; 9 bases line up with TRBD2. The CDR3 contains 14 residues. V dropped 4 bases and J dropped 6; count of bases not matched to a gene: 4. The germline V gene has CDR1 SGHTA and CDR2 FQGNSA. For the CDR3, the DNA is TGTGCCAGCAGCTGGCGGGAGGGCCTCAATGAGCAGTTCTTC. Encoded protein: CASSWREGLNEQFF.

J is TRBJ2-3 and V is TRBV3-1 (or the pseudogene TRBV3-2); 10 bases agree with TRBD2. The CDR3 length is 18 residues. Unmatched junction bases numbered 8, after V lost 2 bases and J lost 0 bases. Per germline, CDR1 LGHDT and CDR2 YNNKEL (reference sequence). In DNA form, the CDR3 reads TGTGCCAGCAGCCAACGGAGGACTAGCGGTTCTAGCACAGATACGCAGTATTTT. It encodes CASSQRRTSGSSTDTQYF.

The genes are TRBV28 and TRBJ2-2; D call uncertain. The germline V gene has CDR1 MDHEN and CDR2 SYDVKM. CDR3 length equals 15 residues. Trimming stripped 2 bases from V and 2 bases from J, with 9 bases between. CDR3 in DNA: TGTGCCAGCAGTTTAACCATCCTAAACACCGGGGAGCTGTTTTTT. Amino acid sequence: CASSLTILNTGELFF.

The V and J genes are TRBV5-1 and TRBJ1-1; D may be TRBD1 (5 bases). The V gene lost 3 bases and the J gene lost 0 bases, with 12 bases spanning the gap. The CDR3 is 15 amino acids. Germline V gene sequence: CDR1 SGHRS, CDR2 YFSETQ. CDR3 residues: CASSSTGTVNTEAFF. The CDR3 DNA is TGCGCCAGCAGCTCCACCGGGACTGTGAACACTGAAGCTTTCTTT.

The chain combines TRBV21-1 with TRBJ2-7; the table assigns TRBD2, which was not confirmed against the DNA. TRBV21-1 is labeled a pseudogene. This CDR3 has 13 residues. CDR3 sequence: CASSEREKDEQYF. The CDR3 DNA sequence: TGTGCCAGCAGTGAGAGGGAGAAAGACGAGCAGTACTTC.

This rearrangement joins TRBV19 to TRBJ1-3, with TRBD1 identical over 7 bases. Germline V lookup: CDR1 LNHDA, CDR2 SQIVND (reference sequence). Trimming cost V 4 bases and J 3 bases; bases outside gene matches: 6. This CDR3 contains 15 residues. The CDR3 region has the DNA TGTGCCAGTAGTACCCTCGGGACAGATGGAAACACCATATATTTT. As protein: CASSTLGTDGNTIYF.

The chain recombines TRBV7-8 with TRBJ2-1; no definite D call. Trimming took 5 bases from V and 10 from J, leaving 12 bases between them. CDR1 SGHVS and CDR2 FQNEAQ come from the germline V gene. The CDR3 totals 12 residues. CDR3 region: CASSLGPREQFF. CDR3 sequence (DNA): TGTGCCAGCAGCCTGGGCCCAAGGGAGCAGTTCTTC.

The chain links TRBV5-1 to TRBJ1-4; D is possibly TRBD1 (6 bases). V dropped 5 bases and J dropped 4 bases, with 15 bases sitting between them. CDR3 length: 15 residues. Germline assignment: CDR1 SGHRS and CDR2 YFSETQ. CDR3 residues: CASSSNRDLNEKLFF. CDR3 sequence (DNA): TGCGCCAGCAGTTCTAACAGGGACCTTAATGAAAAACTGTTTTTT.

This chain joins TRBV5-1 and TRBJ2-1; 11 nucleotides align to TRBD1. Germline-derived CDR1 and CDR2 are SGHRS and YFSETQ. The CDR3 is made up of 15 amino acids. With V trimmed by 4 bases and J by 2 bases, 2 bases remained unmatched. CDR3 nucleotides: TGCGCCAGCAGCGGGGGACAGGGGGCCTACAATGAGCAGTTCTTC. Translation gives CASSGGQGAYNEQFF.

The chain couples TRBV28 to TRBJ2-1; 14 bases match TRBD2. J lost 8 bases, V lost 6 bases, and 9 bases had no gene match. The CDR3 length is 16 residues. CDR1 and CDR2 (germline): MDHEN, SYDVKM. CDR3 sequence: CASRSGLAGVYHEQFF. The CDR3 DNA sequence: TGTGCCAGCAGGTCGGGACTAGCGGGAGTATATCATGAGCAGTTCTTC.

The chain links TRBV11-1 to TRBJ2-2; weak D call: TRBD2 (6 bases). V lost 7 bases and J lost 7, with 13 bases in between. CDR3 length equals 13 residues. Germline V gene data show CDR1 as SGHAT and CDR2 as FQDESV (reference sequence). The CDR3 coding sequence is TGTGCCAGCACCTTGACTAGTTACGGGGAGCTGTTTTTT. Amino acids: CASTLTSYGELFF.

V usage is TRBV7-3 and J usage is TRBJ2-5; D uncertain. V lost 4 bases, J lost 4 bases, and 10 bases lay in between. The CDR3 sequence is 13 residues long. Germline assignment: CDR1 SGHTA and CDR2 FQGTGA. CDR3 nucleotides: TGTGCCAGCAGCTCCCAACTTGGAGAGACCCAGTACTTC. Translating it yields CASSSQLGETQYF.

The chain has TRBV5-4 and TRBJ2-2; unclear D gene. Trimming removed 0 bases from V and 0 bases from J, with 6 bases in between. CDR3 length: 15 amino acids. Germline CDR1 reads SGHNT; CDR2 reads YYREEE (reference sequence). The CDR3 nucleotides read TGTGCCAGCAGCTTGGAACAAGCGAACACCGGGGAGCTGTTTTTT. Its protein is CASSLEQANTGELFF.

V and J are TRBV7-6 and TRBJ2-1; 10 bases match TRBD1. Per germline, CDR1 SGHVS and CDR2 FNYEAQ. Trimming removed 5 bases from V and 2 bases from J; junction bases left unmatched: 6. The CDR3 contains 16 residues. CDR3 sequence (DNA): TGTGCCAGCAGCATCCGACAGGGGGCGGCCTACAATGAGCAGTTCTTC. This codes for CASSIRQGAAYNEQFF.

The CDR3 region has the DNA TGTGCCAGCAGCTTAGGACCGGATAGGACAGAGCAGTTCTTC. Its protein is CASSLGPDRTEQFF. The chain uses TRBV7-8 and TRBJ2-1; maybe TRBD1 (5 bases). Germline CDR1 SGHVS, CDR2 FQNEAQ. This CDR3 has 14 amino acids. V was trimmed by 1 base and J by 10 bases, leaving 14 bases between them.